This T cell receptor (beta chain) originates from a study of blood T cells in healthy people across ages (dated by TCRdb to about 2015). General notes on the study: In model experiments, template switching captured about one uniquely barcoded TCR beta cDNA molecule for every two T cells. Using deep sequencing normalized with unique cDNA molecular identifiers, the study measured how TCR beta repertoire diversity changes with age. The donors were split into four age groups: young (average 16 years), middle-aged (over 35), aged (62) and long-lived (over 80). To avoid experimental bias, donors of different ages were randomly spread across the sequencing lanes. For two donors (one aged 18 to 29 and one aged 80 or older), the study analyzed two additional independent replicas of 1 million unique cDNA reads from the same blood draw.

The 39 donors, aged about 6 to 95 years, were systemically healthy Caucasian individuals from Russia. Each donor gave ten milliliters of peripheral blood, collected into EDTA-treated Vacutainer tubes. Ficoll-Paque density-gradient centrifugation was used to isolate PBMCs, with at least 7 million per sample. Total RNA was extracted from PBMCs with Trizol reagent, with at least 6 micrograms obtained per sample. The percentages of naive CD45RAhigh/CD27high T cells were determined by flow cytometry on a PBMC aliquot from every donor. Library construction relied on 5' RACE. These reads were obtained on an Illumina HiSeq 2500. A second PCR of about 7 to 12 cycles was run with a J-beta primer mix and a sample-barcoded 5' primer. Each TCR beta cDNA molecule received a unique molecular identifier from a template-switch 5' adaptor carrying 12 random nucleotides. At least 3 million CDR3-containing paired-end reads were obtained from each sample. First-strand cDNA was synthesized from all RNA with the Mint cDNA synthesis kit, primed by a TRBC-specific oligonucleotide. After uracil-DNA glycosylase treatment, a first 18-cycle PCR used universal primers M1SS and BC2_uni_R on all cDNA. For the original study's pipeline: For normalization, 1 million high-quality reads were randomly selected from each sample, with every read carrying a distinct molecular identifier. Reads sharing molecular identifiers were discarded rather than binned into consensus sequences. CDR3 identification, clonotype clustering and error correction used MiTCR with a Q25 quality threshold and the strictest error-elimination algorithm. A nonparametric unseen species model using Euler transformation provided a lower-bound estimate of total TCR beta diversity. TCRdb cleaned the public reads at Q25 with fastp, built clones with MiXCR and kept in-frame beta chains. Every distinct CDR3 protein forms one entry, paired with its most common genes and DNA. What appears here as the V and J calls and clone size reflects TCRdb's work, not the paper's. This sample comprises some 900,000 distinct CDR3 sequences, around 48% of them detected only once. The ten largest clones represent around 15% of the sample.

Beyond this particular receptor, the publication reports: Estimates of total diversity based on one million sequenced T cells were considered lower bounds and underestimates. Observed TCR beta diversity per million T cells fell roughly linearly with age, and a significant reduction was already apparent by age around 36. Since profiling was done on bulk unsorted PBMCs, naive and antigen-experienced compartments could not be conclusively compared. Compared with the aged group, more naive CD4+ T cells, fewer expanded clones and increased TCR diversity were shown by the long-lived group, suggesting age selection. Observed TCR beta diversity correlated strongly with the percentage of naive T cells measured by flow cytometry. The CMV infection status of donors was not known, potentially confounding age-related changes in expanded clonotypes.

On this clonotype itself: Its antigen is not yet known. The germline gene is not matched at one end of the junction; a read error may be the cause.

This clonotype was obtained from a man aged 30 to 39 in good health. The sequencing input was blood.

The nucleotide sequence reads as follows: TGTGCCAGCAGTCGGGACTGGAACACTGAACCTTTCTTT. Its coded protein is CASSRDWNTEPFF. In this chain, TRBV6-2 or TRBV6-3 is recombined with TRBJ1-1; TRBD1 is a possible D gene, resting on 5 matching bases. From the cysteine up to the phenylalanine, the CDR3 has a length of 13 residues. Just CDR3 DNA is preserved here, 39 bases in frame from base 1. Per the germline V gene, MNHEY is the CDR1 and SVGEGT is the CDR2.